The 31 T cell receptor beta chains below were found in one sample sequenced in a study. TCRdb called the RT-PCR reads again in MiXCR, with one record for every CDR3 protein. The table has 550,000 to 750,000 distinct CDR3 sequences, approximately 15% seen once. Sequencing input: memory CD4+ T cells from blood. The source of these receptors is a female donor in good health, serving as a healthy control.

In its sample, this clonotype was seen many times. V usage is TRBV20-1 and J usage is TRBJ2-5; 7 bases are a match to TRBD2. V was clipped by 0 bases and J by 4 bases; unmatched bases: 8. This CDR3 comprises 15 residues. Looked up from germline, CDR1 is DFQATT and CDR2 is SNEGSKA (reference sequence). CDR3 loop: CSARDPREGRETQYF. In nucleotides, the CDR3 is TGCAGTGCTAGAGATCCGAGGGAGGGCCGAGAGACCCAGTACTTC.

This clonotype has more than one count but fewer than ten. This sequence joins TRBV10-1 and TRBJ1-1; a weak D match, TRBD1 (6 bases). Germline-derived CDR1 and CDR2 are WNHNN and SYGVQD (reference sequence). V lost 3 bases to trimming and J lost 5 bases, with 13 bases between them. The CDR3 covers 14 residues. The CDR3 DNA reads TGCGCCAGCAGTGAATGGGGGGCCCGGACTGAAGCTTTCTTT. Translation: CASSEWGARTEAFF.

The genes are TRBV5-1 and TRBJ1-4, with D hard to call. Trimming pared 1 base from V and 7 bases from J, leaving 11 bases between. Germline V gene data show CDR1 as SGHRS and CDR2 as YFSETQ. There are 14 residues in the CDR3. CDR3 in amino acids: CASSLSTPGEKLFF. DNA for the CDR3: TGCGCCAGCAGCTTGAGTACCCCCGGTGAAAAACTGTTTTTT. The full variable domain, in which reference TRBV5-1 and TRBJ1-4 provide the parts outside the CDR3, is KAGVTQTPRYLIKTRGQQVTLSCSPISGHRSVSWYQQTPGQGLQFLFEYFSETQRNKGNFPGRFSGRQFSNSRSEMNVSTLELGDSALYLCASSLSTPGEKLFFGSGTQLSVL.

At least ten counts were recorded for this clonotype. The chain uses TRBV7-2 and TRBJ2-5; 12 bases are a match to TRBD2. Germline values: CDR1 SGHTA, CDR2 FQGNSA. V dropped 2 bases and J dropped 3; count of bases not matched to a gene: 10. This CDR3 has 18 amino acids. In DNA form, the CDR3 reads TGTGCCAGCAGCTTACCCCCCGGGACTAGCGGGCTTAAAGAGACCCAGTACTTC. Protein sequence: CASSLPPGTSGLKETQYF.

This chain connects TRBV6-5 to TRBJ2-7; 7 bases are shared with TRBD2. Germline lookup yields CDR1 MNHEY and CDR2 SVGAGI. This CDR3 is built from 16 residues. The trim removed 0 bases at V and 4 bases at J, leaving 9 bases unmatched. CDR3 coding DNA: TGTGCCAGCAGTTACTCGTCGGCGGGAGTTGGTTACGAGCAGTACTTC. It yields the protein CASSYSSAGVGYEQYF.

The CDR3 nucleotides read TGTGCCAGCAGCTTACTCGCTAGCGGGAGTAGATGGGAGACCCAGTACTTC. Translating gives CASSLLASGSRWETQYF. The chain couples TRBV7-2 to TRBJ2-5; 10 bases are shared with TRBD2. Germline CDR1 reads SGHTA; CDR2 reads FQGNSA. V gave up 2 bases and J gave up 5 bases; unmatched junction bases: 11. This CDR3 comprises 17 residues.

A single count supports this clonotype. The chain is built from TRBV18 and TRBJ2-4; D is possibly TRBD1 (6 bases). Germline-derived CDR1 and CDR2 are KGHSH and LQKENI. V was shortened by 4 bases and J by 3 bases, with 13 bases between the two germline ends. The CDR3 has 15 residues. CDR3 residues: CASSHGRGDKNIQYF. The CDR3 DNA follows: TGTGCCAGCTCACACGGCAGGGGTGACAAAAACATTCAGTACTTC.

This clonotype occurred a few times. V usage is TRBV20-1 and J usage is TRBJ2-1, with 10 bases matching TRBD2. The CDR3 runs to 14 residues. V was pared by 1 base and J by 6 bases, with 3 bases of the junction left unmatched. The V gene's germline CDR1 is DFQATT and CDR2 SNEGSKA (reference sequence). This CDR3 is CSARAASGSNEQFF. The CDR3 DNA sequence: TGCAGTGCTAGAGCGGCTAGCGGGAGCAATGAGCAGTTCTTC.

This clonotype was seen repeatedly, ten times or more. This rearrangement joins TRBV20-1 to TRBJ2-7; no clear D gene. Per the germline V gene, CDR1 is DFQATT and CDR2 is SNEGSKA (reference sequence). The CDR3 consists of 11 residues. The V end was cut by 6 bases, the J end by 0 bases, with 6 bases between. CDR3 in amino acids: CSAANSYEQYF. The CDR3 DNA is TGCAGTGCCGCCAACTCCTACGAGCAGTACTTC.

This clonotype was counted only a few times. This sequence joins TRBV27 and TRBJ1-5; D not certain. Germline loops: CDR1 MNHEY, CDR2 SMNVEV (reference sequence). V dropped 8 bases and J dropped 0 bases, with 11 bases sitting between them. The CDR3 is made up of 14 amino acids. This chain's CDR3 is CASSAAYSNQPQHF. CDR3 nucleotide sequence: TGTGCCAGCTCCGCGGCCTATAGCAATCAGCCCCAGCATTTT.

This clonotype was picked up many times. The V call is TRBV27, the J call TRBJ1-5; 7 nucleotides line up with TRBD1. Germline loops: CDR1 MNHEY, CDR2 SMNVEV (reference sequence). J lost 5 bases, V lost 4 bases, and 5 bases had no gene match. The CDR3 is 14 amino acids. CDR3 in DNA: TGTGCCAGCAGTTCACAGGGGACCCATCAGCCCCAGCATTTT. Protein sequence: CASSSQGTHQPQHF.

This clonotype was detected many times. The rearrangement links TRBV29-1 to TRBJ2-2, with 7 nucleotides matching TRBD2. CDR1 is SQVTM and CDR2 is ANQGSEA in the germline V gene. The CDR3 extends over 14 amino acids. V lost 7 bases, J lost 2 bases, and 7 bases stayed unmatched. The CDR3 protein is CSASGTLNTGELFF. CDR3 nucleotides: TGCAGCGCCAGCGGGACCCTTAACACCGGGGAGCTGTTTTTT.

In this sample, this clonotype turned up a few times. The chain uses TRBV7-8 and TRBJ2-7, with TRBD1 matching over 7 bases. Germline V CDR1 and CDR2: SGHVS, FQNEAQ. The CDR3 runs to 15 residues. V gave up 5 bases and J gave up 3 bases; unmatched junction bases: 10. The CDR3 spells CASSVSTGLFYEQYF. For the CDR3, the DNA is TGTGCCAGCAGCGTTTCGACAGGGTTGTTCTACGAGCAGTACTTC.

The sample holds a few counts of this clonotype. This chain joins TRBV20-1 and TRBJ1-1, with a possible D match to TRBD1 (5 bases). Between the trimmed V and J ends, which lost 6 bases and 5 bases, there was a span of 13 bases. CDR1 is DFQATT and CDR2 is SNEGSKA in the germline V gene (reference sequence). The CDR3 totals 12 residues. The CDR3 loop reads CSAPDMGTEAFF. In DNA, the CDR3 is TGCAGTGCACCGGACATGGGAACTGAAGCTTTCTTT.

J is TRBJ1-6 and V is TRBV2; the D is unclear. Trimming removed 7 bases from V and 6 bases from J, with 10 bases in between. CDR3 length: 13 amino acids. Germline-derived CDR1 and CDR2 are SNHLY and FYNNEI. DNA of the CDR3: TGTGCCAGCAATGGGAATGCTAATTCACCCCTCCACTTT. It codes for CASNGNANSPLHF.

This clonotype was detected only a few times. The chain uses TRBV6-5 and TRBJ1-6; D is unresolved. Germline-derived CDR1 and CDR2 are MNHEY and SVGAGI. The CDR3 length is 14 residues. With 6 bases removed from V and 5 bases from J, the gap between germline ends came to 11 bases. CDR3 nucleotides: TGTGCCAGCAGCCCCGGGATAGATAATTCACCCCTCCACTTT. Translation gives CASSPGIDNSPLHF.

The V call is TRBV7-6, the J call TRBJ2-5, with D possibly being TRBD2 (5 bases). V dropped 7 bases and J dropped 5 bases, with 11 bases sitting between them. CDR1 and CDR2 from the germline V gene are SGHVS and FNYEAQ. The CDR3 has 12 amino acids. The CDR3 loop is CASTQSGETQYF. The CDR3 nucleotides read TGTGCCAGCACCCAATCGGGGGAGACCCAGTACTTC.

In its sample, this clonotype was seen many times. This chain connects TRBV7-8 to TRBJ1-3; 7 positions match TRBD1. The CDR3 has 14 amino acids. Germline lookup yields CDR1 SGHVS and CDR2 FQNEAQ. Unmatched junction bases numbered 2, after V lost 5 bases and J lost 1 base. CDR3 sequence (DNA): TGTGCCAGCAGCCGACAGGGATCTGGAAACACCATATATTTT. Translation: CASSRQGSGNTIYF.

This clonotype was seen only a few times. V usage is TRBV5-1 and J usage is TRBJ1-4; D is ambiguous. Looked up from germline, CDR1 is SGHRS and CDR2 is YFSETQ. Trimming removed 3 bases at V and 5 bases at J, with 11 bases between. The CDR3 has 14 amino acids. In DNA form, the CDR3 reads TGCGCCAGCAGCTGGACGGCCGGGAATGAAAAACTGTTTTTT. As protein: CASSWTAGNEKLFF.

In its sample, this clonotype was seen many times. The chain links TRBV6-5 to TRBJ1-1; D gene unclear. V was clipped by 0 bases and J by 10 bases, with 12 bases between them. The germline gives CDR1 MNHEY, CDR2 SVGAGI. There are 13 residues in the CDR3. The CDR3 is CASSYSWSEGAFF. The CDR3 nucleotides read TGTGCCAGCAGTTACTCTTGGTCAGAGGGAGCTTTCTTT.

This sequence joins TRBV20-1 and TRBJ1-2; maybe TRBD1 (5 bases). The CDR3 is 13 amino acids. V shed 0 bases and J shed 8 bases, with 13 bases lying between them. The germline CDR1 and CDR2 sequences are DFQATT and SNEGSKA (reference sequence). CDR3 coding DNA: TGCAGTGCTAGAGAAGGGACGGTAGAGGGCTACACCTTC. Its protein is CSAREGTVEGYTF.

The chain employs TRBV5-4 and TRBJ2-3, with 12 bases aligning to TRBD2. Germline V gene sequence: CDR1 SGHNT, CDR2 YYREEE (reference sequence). The J segment lost 5 bases and the V segment lost 4 bases, leaving 5 bases of the junction unmatched. The CDR3 sequence is 15 residues long. The CDR3 is CASSRTSGTIDTQYF. The CDR3, as DNA: TGTGCCAGCAGCAGGACTAGCGGGACCATAGATACGCAGTATTTT.

J is TRBJ2-6 and V is TRBV12-3 or TRBV12-4, with 10 bases fitting TRBD2. The V gene end was trimmed by 5 bases and the J gene end by 0 bases; junction bases not matched to a gene: 7. This CDR3 has 18 residues. The CDR3 sequence is CASSQRLAGGSGANVLTF. The CDR3 bases are TGTGCCAGCAGTCAAAGATTAGCGGGGGGCTCTGGGGCCAACGTCCTGACTTTC.

The V call is TRBV9, the J call TRBJ2-2; TRBD1 agrees at 8 bases. From germline, CDR1 is SGDLS and CDR2 YYNGEE. Losses at the gene ends were 7 bases for V and 6 bases for J; bases not matched to a gene: 11. CDR3 length: 15 residues. Here the CDR3 DNA reads TGTGCCAGCGGGACAGGCGTTAGGTTGGCCGGGGAGCTGTTTTTT. Translation gives CASGTGVRLAGELFF.

This clonotype was counted between two and nine times. The chain recombines TRBV6-5 with TRBJ1-1, with D tentatively TRBD1 (6 bases). Germline-derived CDR1 and CDR2 are MNHEY and SVGAGI. The V end lost 8 bases, the J end lost 1 base, and 11 bases lay between the germline ends. This CDR3 is built from 13 residues. In DNA form, the CDR3 reads TGTGCCAGCGGTCAGACAGGGAACACTGAAGCTTTCTTT. It translates to CASGQTGNTEAFF.

This clonotype showed up just a few times. The V and J genes are TRBV20-1 and TRBJ1-5, with D possibly TRBD1 on 5 matching bases. CDR1 and CDR2 (germline): DFQATT, SNEGSKA (reference sequence). The CDR3 length is 14 residues. V was trimmed by 3 bases and J by 5 bases, leaving 14 bases between them. This CDR3 reads CSASMAGHYQPQHF. The CDR3 DNA follows: TGCAGTGCTAGTATGGCAGGGCACTATCAGCCCCAGCATTTT.

This clonotype was seen more than once but under ten times. Written as DNA, the CDR3 is TGTGCCAGCAGTAGAGGAACATCACTCCGTGAGCCCCAGCATTTT. Its translation: CASSRGTSLREPQHF. This sequence joins TRBV9 and TRBJ1-5; D is unresolved. The CDR3 length is 15 residues. The germline V and J ends were trimmed by 5 bases and 8 bases, with 20 bases remaining between them. Looked up from germline, CDR1 is SGDLS and CDR2 is YYNGEE.

V gene TRBV6-2 or TRBV6-3 combines with J gene TRBJ2-6; 7 bases map to TRBD1. Germline CDR1 MNHEY, CDR2 SVGEGT. This CDR3 is 15 amino acids long. J was trimmed by 4 bases and V by 7 bases; bases with no gene match: 7. The CDR3 sequence: CASNDRAVGANVLTF. CDR3 sequence (DNA): TGTGCCAGCAACGACAGGGCGGTCGGGGCCAACGTCCTGACTTTC.

This clonotype was counted only a few times. V usage is TRBV12-3 or TRBV12-4 and J usage is TRBJ1-2, with a weak D call TRBD1 (5 bases). V dropped 7 bases and J dropped 5 bases, with 14 bases sitting between them. The CDR3 length is 13 residues. CDR3 region: CASKTGGTYGYTF. The CDR3 bases are TGTGCCAGCAAGACGGGGGGGACTTATGGCTACACCTTC.

This clonotype has at least ten counts. The chain employs TRBV6-5 and TRBJ2-7, with 7 bases matching TRBD1. The CDR3 spans 13 residues. Germline lookup yields CDR1 MNHEY and CDR2 SVGAGI. V lost 6 bases and J lost 5; bases outside the gene matches: 7. The CDR3 loop reads CASRTDRVHEQYF. Written as DNA, the CDR3 is TGTGCCAGCAGGACCGACAGGGTCCACGAGCAGTACTTC.

In this sample, this clonotype turned up a few times. V gene TRBV12-3 or TRBV12-4 combines with J gene TRBJ2-4; tentatively, D is TRBD1 (6 bases). Trimming took off 3 bases at V and 2 bases at J, with 17 bases between the two ends. CDR3 length: 17 residues. CDR3 loop: CASSLDVWGLSKNIQYF. The CDR3 DNA follows: TGTGCCAGCAGTTTGGACGTGTGGGGGCTGTCCAAAAACATTCAGTACTTC.